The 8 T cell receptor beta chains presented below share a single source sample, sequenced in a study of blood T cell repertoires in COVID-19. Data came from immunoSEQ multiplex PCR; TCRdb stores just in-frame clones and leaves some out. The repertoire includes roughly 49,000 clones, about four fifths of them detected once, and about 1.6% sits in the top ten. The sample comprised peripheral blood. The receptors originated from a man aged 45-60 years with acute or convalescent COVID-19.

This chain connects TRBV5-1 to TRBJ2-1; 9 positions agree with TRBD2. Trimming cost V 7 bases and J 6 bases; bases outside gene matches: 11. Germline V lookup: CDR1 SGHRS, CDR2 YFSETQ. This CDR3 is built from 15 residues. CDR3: CASSLGAGGVNEQFF. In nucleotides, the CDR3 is TGCGCCAGCTCTCTTGGGGCGGGAGGGGTCAATGAGCAGTTCTTC.

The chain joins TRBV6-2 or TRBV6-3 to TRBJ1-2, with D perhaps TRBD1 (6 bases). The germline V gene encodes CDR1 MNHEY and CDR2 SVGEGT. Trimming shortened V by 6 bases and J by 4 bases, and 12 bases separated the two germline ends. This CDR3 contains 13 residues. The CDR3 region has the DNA TGTGCCAGCAGCCGACAGGCGGCCTATGGCTACACCTTC. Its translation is CASSRQAAYGYTF.

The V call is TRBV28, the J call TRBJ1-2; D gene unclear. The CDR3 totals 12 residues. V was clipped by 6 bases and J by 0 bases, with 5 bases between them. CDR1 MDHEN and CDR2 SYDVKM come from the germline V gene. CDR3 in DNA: TGTGCCAGCAGCCCCGCTAACTATGGCTACACCTTC. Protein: CASSPANYGYTF.

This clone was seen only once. For the CDR3, the DNA is TGTGCCAGCGCCGGGACAGGGTTGAATGGCTACACCTTC. This sequence encodes CASAGTGLNGYTF. The genes are TRBV25-1 and TRBJ1-2; 9 nucleotides match TRBD1. V trimming: 8 bases; J trimming: 6 bases; junction bases outside the gene matches: 7. The CDR3 is 13 amino acids. Per the germline V gene, CDR1 is MGHDK and CDR2 is SYGVNS.

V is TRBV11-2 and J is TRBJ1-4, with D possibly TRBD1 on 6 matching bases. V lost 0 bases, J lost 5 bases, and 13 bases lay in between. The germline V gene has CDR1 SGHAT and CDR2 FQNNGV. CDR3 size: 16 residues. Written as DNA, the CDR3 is TGTGCCAGCAGCTTAGATCTGACAGGACCAAATGAAAAACTGTTTTTT. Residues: CASSLDLTGPNEKLFF.

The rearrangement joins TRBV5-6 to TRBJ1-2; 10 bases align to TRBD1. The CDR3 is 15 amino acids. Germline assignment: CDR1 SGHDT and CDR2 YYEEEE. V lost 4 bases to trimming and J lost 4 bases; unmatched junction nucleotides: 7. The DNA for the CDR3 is TGTGCCAGCAGCCCGGTAGGGGACAGGGGCTATGGCTACACCTTC. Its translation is CASSPVGDRGYGYTF.

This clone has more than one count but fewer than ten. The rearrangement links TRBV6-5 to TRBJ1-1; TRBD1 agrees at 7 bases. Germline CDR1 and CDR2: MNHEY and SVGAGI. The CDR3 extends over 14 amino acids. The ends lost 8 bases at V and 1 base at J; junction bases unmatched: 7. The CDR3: CASRTGDSNTEAFF. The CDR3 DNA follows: TGTGCCAGCCGCACAGGGGATTCGAACACTGAAGCTTTCTTT.

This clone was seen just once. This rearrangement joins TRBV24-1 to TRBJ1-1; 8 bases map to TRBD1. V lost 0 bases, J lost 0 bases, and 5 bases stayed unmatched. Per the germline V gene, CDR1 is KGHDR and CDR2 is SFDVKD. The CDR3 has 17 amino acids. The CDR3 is CATSDLDRGPMNTEAFF. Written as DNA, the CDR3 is TGTGCCACCAGTGATTTGGACAGGGGACCCATGAACACTGAAGCTTTCTTT.